A single sample gave rise to the 12 T cell receptor beta chains below, sequenced in a study of shared clonotypes between healthy human individuals. The assay was immunoSEQ multiplex PCR, and TCRdb's table has in-frame clones only and misses some. The profile shows millions of clones, 85% to 95% of them singletons. The sample consisted of naive CD4+ T cells sorted from blood. The subset: CD45RA+ positively selected. Source of these receptors: a man younger than 30 in good health.

The chain links TRBV9 to TRBJ1-6; D not certain. Germline-derived CDR1 and CDR2 are SGDLS and YYNGEE. The germline V and J ends were trimmed by 0 bases and 7 bases, with 11 bases remaining between them. CDR3 length: 15 residues. Written as DNA, the CDR3 is TGTGCCAGCAGCGTAGACTTGGTGGACAATTCACCCCTCCACTTT. Amino acid sequence: CASSVDLVDNSPLHF.

The chain is built from TRBV15 and TRBJ2-3, with D tentatively TRBD1 (6 bases). This CDR3 region has 16 residues. CDR1 is LNHNV and CDR2 is YYDKDF in the germline V gene (reference sequence). The V end was cut by 0 bases, the J end by 6 bases, with 16 bases between. This chain's CDR3 is CATSREWTPGVDTQYF. The CDR3 DNA follows: TGTGCCACCAGCAGAGAATGGACTCCAGGGGTGGATACGCAGTATTTT.

The chain couples TRBV18 to TRBJ2-1; D may correspond to TRBD1 or TRBD2 (6 bases each). CDR1 is KGHSH and CDR2 is LQKENI in the germline V gene. V lost 8 bases to trimming and J lost 9 bases, with 23 bases between them. This CDR3 comprises 15 residues. The CDR3 loop is CASERPGGGGSEQFF. Written as DNA, the CDR3 is TGTGCCAGCGAAAGACCGGGTGGAGGGGGGAGTGAGCAGTTCTTC.

CDR3 sequence: CASSPDSGLVDEQYF. The CDR3 bases are TGTGCCAGCTCACCGGACAGTGGCCTTGTCGACGAGCAGTACTTC. The J gene is TRBJ2-7, the V gene TRBV18; D perhaps matches TRBD1 (6 bases). This CDR3 is built from 15 residues. V was cut by 3 bases and J by 5 bases, with 17 bases left in between. The germline CDR1 and CDR2 sequences are KGHSH and LQKENI.

This clone has only one observation. The chain combines TRBV18 with TRBJ1-1; no clear D gene. This CDR3 region has 15 residues. Germline loops: CDR1 KGHSH, CDR2 LQKENI. Trimming shortened V by 1 base and J by 1 base, and 10 bases separated the two germline ends. DNA of the CDR3: TGTGCCAGCTCACCACAAAACCGGGGGAACACTGAAGCTTTCTTT. As protein: CASSPQNRGNTEAFF.

CDR3 residues: CASSLEGVSYEQYF. For the CDR3, the DNA is TGTGCCAGCAGCTTGGAGGGGGTATCCTACGAGCAGTACTTC. V is TRBV5-4 and J is TRBJ2-7, with D perhaps matching TRBD1 (6 bases). CDR3 length: 14 residues. Trimming cost V 0 bases and J 1 base, with 8 bases left between them. Germline CDR1 reads SGHNT; CDR2 reads YYREEE (reference sequence).

This chain connects TRBV5-8 to TRBJ1-4, with D maybe TRBD1 (5 bases). The V gene lost 4 bases and the J gene lost 7 bases, with 14 bases spanning the gap. This CDR3 region has 14 residues. Germline CDR1 is SGHTS and CDR2 is YDEGEE. CDR3 region: CASSLMVQGEKLFF. In nucleotides, the CDR3 is TGTGCCAGCAGCCTGATGGTTCAGGGTGAAAAACTGTTTTTT.

This CDR3 is CASSGPATDTQYF. Written as DNA, the CDR3 is TGTGCCAGCAGCGGACCCGCCACAGATACGCAGTATTTT. The V and J genes are TRBV5-6 and TRBJ2-3; D is undetermined. CDR1 and CDR2 from the germline V gene are SGHDT and YYEEEE. The CDR3 has 13 residues. V dropped 4 bases and J dropped 2 bases, with 8 bases sitting between them.

The chain is built from TRBV2 and TRBJ1-1, with D maybe TRBD1 (6 bases). This CDR3 comprises 13 residues. Trimming left V 6 bases short and J 7 bases short, with 15 bases between. CDR1 is SNHLY, CDR2 FYNNEI, per germline. For the CDR3, the DNA is TGTGCCAGCAGCAATACAAGGGGGGTTGAAGCTTTCTTT. Translating it yields CASSNTRGVEAFF.

This chain joins TRBV2 and TRBJ1-2, with 9 bases that match TRBD1. The J segment lost 4 bases and the V segment lost 5 bases, leaving 11 bases of the junction unmatched. The CDR3 covers 16 residues. The germline V gene encodes CDR1 SNHLY and CDR2 FYNNEI. DNA for the CDR3: TGTGCCAGCAGTTCGACGGACAGGGGAGCCTCCTATGGCTACACCTTC. Translating gives CASSSTDRGASYGYTF.

This clone was seen a few times. The chain combines TRBV4-3 with TRBJ1-1; 7 bases are a match to TRBD1. CDR3 length equals 13 residues. CDR1 is LGHNA, CDR2 YSLEER, per germline. Trimming removed 1 base from V and 5 bases from J; junction bases left unmatched: 1. In nucleotides, the CDR3 is TGCGCCAGCAGCCAAGTACAGGGGACTGAAGCTTTCTTT. Its translation: CASSQVQGTEAFF.

V and J are TRBV7-9 and TRBJ1-6; tentative D call: TRBD1 (5 bases). V was pared by 2 bases and J by 7 bases, with 12 bases between. Per germline, CDR1 SEHNR and CDR2 FQNEAQ (reference sequence). This CDR3 contains 15 residues. The CDR3 is CASSLQGIGNSPLHF. DNA for the CDR3: TGTGCCAGCAGCTTACAGGGAATCGGAAATTCACCCCTCCACTTT.